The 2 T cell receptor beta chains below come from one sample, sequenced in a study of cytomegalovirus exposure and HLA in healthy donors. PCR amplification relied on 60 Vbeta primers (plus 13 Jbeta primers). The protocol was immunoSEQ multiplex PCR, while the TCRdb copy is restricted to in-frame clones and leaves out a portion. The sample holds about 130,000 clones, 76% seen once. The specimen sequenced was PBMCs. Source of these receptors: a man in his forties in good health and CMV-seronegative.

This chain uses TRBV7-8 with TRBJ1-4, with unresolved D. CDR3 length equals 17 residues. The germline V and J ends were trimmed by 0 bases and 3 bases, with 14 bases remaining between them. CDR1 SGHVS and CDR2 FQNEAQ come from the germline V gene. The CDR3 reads CASSLAHLNGANEKLFF. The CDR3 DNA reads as TGTGCCAGCAGCTTAGCGCATCTTAACGGGGCTAATGAAAAACTGTTTTTT. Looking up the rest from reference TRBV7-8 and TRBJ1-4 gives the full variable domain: GAGVSQSPRYKVAKRGQDVALRCDPISGHVSLFWYQQALGQGPEFLTYFQNEAQLDKSGLPSDRFFAERPEGSVSTLKIQRTQQEDSAVYLCASSLAHLNGANEKLFFGSGTQLSVL.

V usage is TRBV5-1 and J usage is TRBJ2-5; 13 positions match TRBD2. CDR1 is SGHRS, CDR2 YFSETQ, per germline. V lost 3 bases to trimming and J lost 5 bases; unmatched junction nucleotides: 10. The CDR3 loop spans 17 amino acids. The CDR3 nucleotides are TGCGCCAGCAGCTGGACTAGCGGGGGTTCAGGGGGCGAGACCCAGTACTTC. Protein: CASSWTSGGSGGETQYF.